A selection of T cell receptor beta chains follows, all from one sample in a study of T cell responses to AZD1222 COVID-19 vaccine. The method was immunoSEQ multiplex PCR; TCRdb's version includes in-frame clones alone and lacks a portion of them. The repertoire includes approximately 180,000 clones, about 90% of them detected once, and about 6% sits in the top ten. The specimen comprised peripheral blood, sampled on day 0 of AZD1222 vaccination. The receptors derive from an adult in good health. CDR3s include the opening cysteine and the closing phenylalanine or tryptophan. A D gene is named only where the DNA matches it firmly. A row's size may be missing; if present it is once, few, many or a size class.

V gene: TRBV30
J gene: TRBJ2-1
clone size: few
D gene: NA
CDR3 protein: CAWSVPAGGYNEQFF
CDR3 DNA: TGTGCCTGGAGTGTACCGGCTGGTGGGTACAATGAGCAGTTCTTC

V gene: TRBV7-2
J gene: TRBJ2-7
clone size: once
D gene: TRBD1
CDR3 protein: CASSSRQGTYEQYF
CDR3 DNA: TGTGCCAGCAGCTCCCGACAGGGAACATACGAGCAGTACTTC

V gene: TRBV5-1
J gene: TRBJ1-2
clone size: NA
D gene: NA
CDR3 protein: CASSLLGQFYGYTF
CDR3 DNA: TGCGCCAGCAGCTTGCTCGGACAGTTCTATGGCTACACCTTC

V gene: TRBV5-1
J gene: TRBJ2-7
clone size: NA
D gene: TRBD2
CDR3 protein: CASSLTGLAGGVGYEQYF
CDR3 DNA: TGCGCCAGCAGCTTGACGGGACTAGCGGGAGGGGTCGGATACGAGCAGTACTTC

V gene: TRBV5-1
J gene: TRBJ2-1
clone size: once
D gene: TRBD1
CDR3 protein: CASVERQGWNNEQFF
CDR3 DNA: TGCGCCAGCGTAGAGAGACAGGGGTGGAACAATGAGCAGTTCTTC

V gene: TRBV6-5
J gene: TRBJ1-5
clone size: NA
D gene: TRBD1
CDR3 protein: CASSYSQGLNQPQHF
CDR3 DNA: TGTGCCAGCAGTTACTCACAGGGGTTAAATCAGCCCCAGCATTTT

V gene: TRBV19
J gene: TRBJ1-4
clone size: NA
D gene: NA
CDR3 protein: CASSEYRAVNEKLFF
CDR3 DNA: TGTGCCAGTAGTGAGTACAGGGCGGTGAATGAAAAACTGTTTTTT

V gene: TRBV19
J gene: TRBJ2-1
clone size: NA
D gene: NA
CDR3 protein: CASSIQLEGEQFF
CDR3 DNA: TGTGCCAGTAGTATACAGTTAGAGGGGGAGCAGTTCTTC

V gene: TRBV7-2
J gene: TRBJ1-5
clone size: NA
D gene: NA
CDR3 protein: CASSFDENQPQHF
CDR3 DNA: TGTGCCAGCAGCTTTGACGAGAATCAGCCCCAGCATTTT

V gene: TRBV2
J gene: TRBJ2-7
clone size: NA
D gene: NA
CDR3 protein: CASSEALQGPRNEQYF
CDR3 DNA: TGTGCCAGCAGTGAAGCGCTTCAGGGCCCCCGCAACGAGCAGTACTTC

V gene: TRBV7-2
J gene: TRBJ2-7
clone size: NA
D gene: NA
CDR3 protein: CASEDKVGYEQYF
CDR3 DNA: TGTGCCAGCGAAGACAAGGTCGGGTACGAGCAGTACTTC

V gene: TRBV21-1
J gene: TRBJ2-1
clone size: NA
D gene: NA
CDR3 protein: CASSKVNSLNEQFF
CDR3 DNA: TGTGCCAGCAGCAAAGTGAATAGCTTGAATGAGCAGTTCTTC

V gene: TRBV5-6
J gene: TRBJ1-5
clone size: NA
D gene: NA
CDR3 protein: CASTRGGSDNQPQHF
CDR3 DNA: TGTGCCAGCACCCGCGGCGGTAGTGACAATCAGCCCCAGCATTTT

V gene: TRBV28
J gene: TRBJ1-3
clone size: NA
D gene: NA
CDR3 protein: CASSLDTPENTIYF
CDR3 DNA: TGTGCCAGCAGTTTGGATACTCCGGAAAACACCATATATTTT

V gene: TRBV6-5
J gene: TRBJ1-2
clone size: few
D gene: NA
CDR3 protein: CASSSSGLNYGYTF
CDR3 DNA: NA

V gene: TRBV11-2
J gene: TRBJ1-3
clone size: NA
D gene: NA
CDR3 protein: CASSLTRRTGNTIYF
CDR3 DNA: TGTGCCAGCAGCTTAACCCGGCGGACTGGAAACACCATATATTTT

V gene: TRBV6-6
J gene: TRBJ2-5
clone size: few
D gene: NA
CDR3 protein: CASLDIEQETQYF
CDR3 DNA: TGTGCCAGTTTGGATATAGAACAAGAGACCCAGTACTTC

V gene: TRBV30
J gene: TRBJ1-6
clone size: once
D gene: NA
CDR3 protein: CACDPTQSSYNSPLHF
CDR3 DNA: TGTGCCTGTGACCCCACCCAGAGCTCCTATAATTCACCCCTCCACTTT

V gene: TRBV6-5
J gene: TRBJ1-3
clone size: NA
D gene: NA
CDR3 protein: CAGAAGPGNTIYF
CDR3 DNA: TGTGCCGGAGCCGCAGGGCCTGGAAACACCATATATTTT

V gene: TRBV3-1/TRBV3-2
J gene: TRBJ2-2
clone size: once
D gene: NA
CDR3 protein: CASSQGGMNTGELFF
CDR3 DNA: TGTGCCAGCAGCCAAGGCGGGATGAACACCGGGGAGCTGTTTTTT

V gene: TRBV9
J gene: TRBJ1-3
clone size: NA
D gene: NA
CDR3 protein: CASSKGNTIYF
CDR3 DNA: TGTGCCAGCAGCAAAGGAAACACCATATATTTT

V gene: TRBV27
J gene: TRBJ2-3
clone size: NA
D gene: TRBD2
CDR3 protein: CASSLTSGEHTDTQYF
CDR3 DNA: TGTGCCAGCAGTTTGACTAGCGGGGAACACACAGATACGCAGTATTTT

V gene: TRBV19
J gene: TRBJ1-4
clone size: NA
D gene: NA
CDR3 protein: CASSPGISNEKLFF
CDR3 DNA: TGTGCCAGTAGTCCGGGGATTAGTAATGAAAAACTGTTTTTT

V gene: TRBV2
J gene: TRBJ1-6
clone size: once
D gene: TRBD1
CDR3 protein: CASSVTGGGHRYNSPLHF
CDR3 DNA: TGTGCCAGCAGTGTGACAGGGGGCGGCCACCGATATAATTCACCCCTCCACTTT

V gene: TRBV9
J gene: TRBJ1-1
clone size: NA
D gene: NA
CDR3 protein: CASSRGPPGRGDTEAFF
CDR3 DNA: TGTGCCAGCAGCAGAGGACCACCAGGGAGGGGAGACACTGAAGCTTTCTTT

V gene: TRBV2
J gene: TRBJ2-2
clone size: NA
D gene: NA
CDR3 protein: CASAKMDTGELFF
CDR3 DNA: TGTGCCAGCGCAAAGATGGACACCGGGGAGCTGTTTTTT

V gene: TRBV28
J gene: TRBJ1-2
clone size: NA
D gene: NA
CDR3 protein: CASSLAILGYTF
CDR3 DNA: TGTGCCAGCAGTTTGGCGATCTTGGGCTACACCTTC

V gene: TRBV29-1
J gene: TRBJ2-4
clone size: once
D gene: NA
CDR3 protein: CSVGGAKNIQYF
CDR3 DNA: TGCAGCGTTGGGGGGGCCAAAAACATTCAGTACTTC

V gene: TRBV18
J gene: TRBJ2-2
clone size: few
D gene: NA
CDR3 protein: CASSPPRGWELFF
CDR3 DNA: TGTGCCAGCTCACCACCTCGCGGTTGGGAGCTGTTTTTT

V gene: TRBV5-4
J gene: TRBJ2-7
clone size: NA
D gene: TRBD1
CDR3 protein: CASSLALTGNYEQYF
CDR3 DNA: TGTGCCAGCAGCTTGGCGTTGACAGGGAACTACGAGCAGTACTTC

V gene: TRBV7-9
J gene: TRBJ2-2
clone size: NA
D gene: TRBD1
CDR3 protein: CASSPYGQGVSGELFF
CDR3 DNA: TGTGCCAGCAGTCCCTACGGACAGGGGGTGTCCGGGGAGCTGTTTTTT

V gene: TRBV7-9
J gene: TRBJ2-2
clone size: NA
D gene: TRBD1
CDR3 protein: CASSLNRGGGGELFF
CDR3 DNA: TGTGCCAGCAGCTTAAATCGAGGGGGCGGCGGGGAGCTGTTTTTT

V gene: TRBV28
J gene: TRBJ1-5
clone size: NA
D gene: NA
CDR3 protein: CASSFGNNQPQHF
CDR3 DNA: TGTGCCAGCAGTTTTGGAAACAATCAGCCCCAGCATTTT

V gene: TRBV6-5
J gene: TRBJ2-2
clone size: NA
D gene: NA
CDR3 protein: CASRQGAPGELFF
CDR3 DNA: TGTGCCAGCAGACAGGGAGCCCCCGGGGAGCTGTTTTTT

V gene: TRBV19
J gene: TRBJ2-1
clone size: once
D gene: TRBD1
CDR3 protein: CASRTSGQGYNEQFF
CDR3 DNA: TGTGCCAGTAGAACTTCGGGACAGGGGTACAATGAGCAGTTCTTC

V gene: TRBV10-3
J gene: TRBJ2-1
clone size: NA
D gene: TRBD2
CDR3 protein: CAISYTPGLAKNEQFF
CDR3 DNA: TGTGCCATCAGTTATACCCCGGGACTAGCGAAAAATGAGCAGTTCTTC

V gene: TRBV7-2
J gene: TRBJ2-2
clone size: NA
D gene: NA
CDR3 protein: CASSLDRINTGELFF
CDR3 DNA: TGTGCCAGCAGCTTAGACCGGATTAACACCGGGGAGCTGTTTTTT

V gene: TRBV28
J gene: TRBJ1-5
clone size: once
D gene: NA
CDR3 protein: CASTDSNQPQHF
CDR3 DNA: TGTGCCAGCACTGATAGCAATCAGCCCCAGCATTTT

V gene: TRBV5-5
J gene: TRBJ1-5
clone size: NA
D gene: NA
CDR3 protein: CASSFGASSNQPQHF
CDR3 DNA: TGTGCCAGCAGCTTCGGGGCGTCTAGCAATCAGCCCCAGCATTTT

V gene: TRBV25-1
J gene: TRBJ1-2
clone size: NA
D gene: NA
CDR3 protein: CASRFQGGGVYGYTF
CDR3 DNA: TGTGCCAGCAGGTTCCAGGGCGGGGGGGTCTATGGCTACACCTTC

V gene: TRBV4-3
J gene: TRBJ2-1
clone size: NA
D gene: NA
CDR3 protein: CASSQEGGYSYNEQFF
CDR3 DNA: TGCGCCAGCAGCCAAGAGGGGGGCTACTCCTACAATGAGCAGTTCTTC

V gene: TRBV9
J gene: TRBJ2-1
clone size: NA
D gene: NA
CDR3 protein: CASSVTSAGGPSRANEQFF
CDR3 DNA: TGTGCCAGCAGCGTAACCAGCGCAGGAGGGCCGTCAAGGGCCAATGAGCAGTTCTTC

V gene: TRBV7-8
J gene: TRBJ2-3
clone size: NA
D gene: TRBD1
CDR3 protein: CASTLQGAGTDTQYF
CDR3 DNA: TGTGCCAGCACATTACAGGGGGCGGGCACAGATACGCAGTATTTT

V gene: TRBV18
J gene: TRBJ1-4
clone size: NA
D gene: NA
CDR3 protein: CASSQGGIEKLFF
CDR3 DNA: TGTGCCAGCTCACAGGGAGGAATTGAAAAACTGTTTTTT

V gene: TRBV29-1
J gene: TRBJ2-5
clone size: few
D gene: TRBD1
CDR3 protein: CSAGQGGGETQYF
CDR3 DNA: TGCAGCGCCGGACAGGGTGGGGGAGAGACCCAGTACTTC

V gene: TRBV9
J gene: TRBJ1-4
clone size: NA
D gene: NA
CDR3 protein: CASSVSGAATNEKLFF
CDR3 DNA: TGTGCCAGCAGCGTATCGGGGGCGGCAACTAATGAAAAACTGTTTTTT

V gene: TRBV28
J gene: TRBJ1-5
clone size: NA
D gene: NA
CDR3 protein: CASSPPTRGTYSNQPQHF
CDR3 DNA: TGTGCCAGCAGCCCCCCGACAAGGGGTACCTATAGCAATCAGCCCCAGCATTTT

V gene: TRBV9
J gene: TRBJ2-2
clone size: NA
D gene: TRBD1
CDR3 protein: CASSVIQGAGELFF
CDR3 DNA: TGTGCCAGCAGCGTGATCCAGGGGGCCGGGGAGCTGTTTTTT

V gene: TRBV30
J gene: TRBJ1-4
clone size: NA
D gene: NA
CDR3 protein: CAFDRDRPTGKLFF
CDR3 DNA: TGTGCCTTCGACCGGGACCGGCCTACAGGAAAACTGTTTTTT

V gene: TRBV10-1
J gene: TRBJ1-4
clone size: NA
D gene: NA
CDR3 protein: CASVRPGPRREKLFF
CDR3 DNA: TGCGCCAGCGTACGACCGGGCCCCCGGAGGGAAAAACTGTTTTTT

V gene: TRBV19
J gene: TRBJ1-6
clone size: NA
D gene: NA
CDR3 protein: CASSIAGNSPLHF
CDR3 DNA: TGTGCCAGTAGTATAGCAGGGAATTCACCCCTCCACTTT

V gene: TRBV3-1/TRBV3-2
J gene: TRBJ1-2
clone size: once
D gene: NA
CDR3 protein: CASSQAGNYGYTF
CDR3 DNA: TGTGCCAGCAGCCAAGCCGGGAACTATGGCTACACCTTC

V gene: TRBV7-6
J gene: TRBJ2-2
clone size: NA
D gene: TRBD1
CDR3 protein: CASSRRWTGNTGELFF
CDR3 DNA: TGTGCCAGCAGCCGGAGATGGACAGGAAACACCGGGGAGCTGTTTTTT